Listed below are T cell receptor beta chains from one sample, sequenced in a study of human T cells and chemical hapten exposure. In TCRdb, the RACE reads were re-called with MiXCR into one record per CDR3 protein. The data contain just under 65,000 distinct CDR3 sequences, roughly 9.6% of them singletons. Sequenced material: whole blood, taken in connection with sensitization to the hapten diphenylcyclopropenone (DPC). The origin of the receptors is a woman aged 25 to 39 with alopecia areata. Some clones in this sample may be carry-over from other donors' samples. Both conserved end residues are part of each CDR3. D genes are given only for firm matches. Not all rows give a size; the values are once, few, many and, for expanded clones, a class.

TRBV5-8	few	TRBJ2-1	TRBD2	CASSAGLVSYNEQFF	TGTGCCAGCAGCGCGGGACTAGTATCCTACAATGAGCAGTTCTTC
TRBV7-9	-	TRBJ2-1	TRBD2	CASSLWQREGRDEQFF	TGTGCCAGCAGCTTATGGCAGCGGGAGGGCCGGGATGAGCAGTTCTTC
TRBV6-2/TRBV6-3	-	TRBJ1-1	-	CASSYSVRKTTAEAFF	TGTGCCAGCAGTTACTCGGTCCGTAAAACTACCGCTGAAGCTTTCTTT
TRBV10-3	-	TRBJ2-5	TRBD1	CAISREQGAETQYF	TGTGCCATCAGCCGAGAACAGGGGGCAGAGACCCAGTACTTC
TRBV10-3	-	TRBJ2-2	-	CAISDNGIGELFF	TGTGCCATCAGCGACAATGGGATCGGGGAGCTGTTTTTT
TRBV28	many	TRBJ1-4	-	CASSPARLGEKLFF	TGTGCCAGCAGCCCGGCCCGGCTGGGGGAAAAACTGTTTTTT
TRBV20-1	-	TRBJ2-5	TRBD2	CSAWGLAGRGETQYF	TGCAGTGCTTGGGGGCTAGCGGGACGAGGGGAGACCCAGTACTTC
TRBV9	few	TRBJ2-1	TRBD2	CASSPIAGGEQFF	TGTGCCAGCAGCCCGATAGCGGGAGGTGAGCAGTTCTTC
TRBV28	-	TRBJ1-2	-	CASSPGPNYGYTF	TGTGCCAGCAGTCCCGGACCTAACTATGGCTACACCTTC
TRBV29-1	-	TRBJ1-1	TRBD1	CSGQGARAEAFF	TGCAGCGGACAGGGGGCGCGTGCTGAAGCTTTCTTT
TRBV7-2	once	TRBJ2-3	TRBD2	CASSLAPAGGLADTQYF	TGTGCCAGCAGCTTAGCCCCAGCGGGGGGGCTAGCAGATACGCAGTATTTT
TRBV7-9	many	TRBJ2-2	TRBD2	CASSSAGGPNTGELFF	TGTGCCAGCAGCTCCGCGGGGGGTCCGAACACCGGGGAGCTGTTTTTT
TRBV7-3	-	TRBJ2-3	TRBD2	CASSSSPGGPGNTQYF	TGTGCCAGCAGCTCGAGCCCGGGAGGCCCAGGGAATACGCAGTATTTT
TRBV7-3	-	TRBJ2-2	-	CASSLKAGPGELFF	TGTGCCAGCAGCTTAAAGGCGGGGCCCGGGGAGCTGTTTTTT
TRBV19	many	TRBJ2-1	TRBD2	CASSPSGSYNEQFF	TGTGCCAGTAGTCCTAGCGGCTCCTACAATGAGCAGTTCTTC
TRBV5-3	-	TRBJ1-3	-	CARSLWRGSGNTIYF	TGTGCCAGAAGCTTGTGGAGGGGCTCTGGAAACACCATATATTTT
TRBV7-3	few	TRBJ1-1	-	CASSFKGGTEAFF	TGTGCCAGCAGCTTTAAAGGGGGAACTGAAGCTTTCTTT
TRBV30	few	TRBJ2-1	TRBD2	CAWSRGRDYNEQFF	TGTGCCTGGAGTCGCGGGAGGGATTACAATGAGCAGTTCTTC
TRBV12-3/TRBV12-4	-	TRBJ2-7	-	CASSLGREQYF	TGTGCCAGCAGTTTAGGGCGCGAGCAGTACTTC
TRBV4-1	medium-sized	TRBJ1-5	TRBD1	CASSQEGTAWQPQHF	TGCGCCAGCAGCCAAGAAGGGACAGCCTGGCAGCCCCAGCATTTT
TRBV29-1	-	TRBJ1-1	TRBD1	CSVDLTGGYTEAFF	TGCAGCGTTGATCTTACAGGGGGATACACTGAAGCTTTCTTT
TRBV11-2	many	TRBJ2-7	TRBD2	CASSSQGSGSGQYF	TGTGCCAGCAGCTCCCAGGGTAGCGGGAGTGGGCAGTACTTC
TRBV7-9	many	TRBJ1-1	TRBD1	CASSLVGQMNTEAFF	TGTGCCAGCAGCTTAGTGGGACAGATGAACACTGAAGCTTTCTTT
TRBV19	-	TRBJ2-5	-	CASSRAEQETQYF	TGTGCCAGTAGTAGGGCAGAACAAGAGACCCAGTACTTC
TRBV3-1	-	TRBJ1-5	-	CASSQDTGVQPQHF	TGTGCCAGCAGCCAAGACACGGGGGTACAGCCCCAGCATTTT
TRBV11-3	few	TRBJ2-5	-	CASSPSRVQETQYF	TGTGCCAGCAGCCCCTCCAGGGTTCAAGAGACCCAGTACTTC
TRBV11-2	-	TRBJ2-3	-	CASSSRNADTQYF	TGTGCCAGCAGCTCCAGGAATGCAGATACGCAGTATTTT
TRBV29-1	-	TRBJ2-7	-	CSVEDRRQEPYEQYF	TGCAGCGTTGAAGATCGTCGACAGGAGCCCTACGAGCAGTACTTC
TRBV14	many	TRBJ2-5	TRBD2	CASSPEGAGGPLGETQYF	TGTGCCAGCAGCCCTGAGGGAGCGGGAGGGCCTCTCGGAGAGACCCAGTACTTC
TRBV4-3	few	TRBJ2-2	TRBD1	CASSHGVGQGTTGELFF	TGCGCCAGCAGCCATGGTGTGGGACAGGGCACGACCGGGGAGCTGTTTTTT
TRBV6-5	-	TRBJ2-7	TRBD1	CASSYNRGPGYEQYF	TGTGCCAGCAGTTACAACAGGGGGCCTGGCTACGAGCAGTACTTC
TRBV5-5	few	TRBJ2-1	-	CASSKVDVNEQFF	TGTGCCAGCAGCAAGGTTGATGTCAATGAGCAGTTCTTC
TRBV4-1	-	TRBJ2-1	-	CASSPSLGDNEQFF	TGCGCCAGCAGTCCTAGTTTGGGAGACAATGAGCAGTTCTTC
TRBV4-3	-	TRBJ2-1	TRBD2	CASSQEKGLAGINEQFF	TGCGCCAGCAGCCAAGAGAAGGGACTAGCGGGTATCAATGAGCAGTTCTTC
TRBV12-3/TRBV12-4	many	TRBJ2-7	-	CASSSAYEQYF	TGTGCCAGCAGCTCCGCGTACGAGCAGTACTTC
TRBV28	few	TRBJ2-4	-	CASSSIGAGIQYF	TGTGCCAGCAGTTCCATTGGGGCGGGCATTCAGTACTTC
TRBV7-8	-	TRBJ1-4	TRBD1	CASSLAGTGLEKLFF	TGTGCCAGCAGCTTGGCCGGGACAGGCCTTGAAAAACTGTTTTTT
TRBV7-2	-	TRBJ1-1	-	CASSPYNEAFF	TGTGCCAGCAGCCCGTACAATGAAGCTTTCTTT
TRBV12-2	many	TRBJ2-1	-	CASRRSGVSYNEQFF	TGTGCAAGTCGCCGAAGCGGGGTCTCCTACAATGAGCAGTTCTTC
TRBV10-3	-	TRBJ2-2	-	CATSRNTGELFF	TGTGCCACCAGTCGGAACACCGGGGAGCTGTTTTTT
TRBV28	many	TRBJ1-3	TRBD1	CASSPGQGASGNTIYF	TGTGCCAGCAGCCCGGGACAGGGGGCTTCTGGAAACACCATATATTTT
TRBV29-1	few	TRBJ2-3	-	CSVEWGRRGASTDTQYF	TGCAGCGTTGAATGGGGCCGGCGGGGAGCTAGCACAGATACGCAGTATTTT
TRBV9	many	TRBJ2-7	-	CASSVEQYF	TGTGCCAGCAGCGTAGAGCAGTACTTC
TRBV9	-	TRBJ1-5	TRBD1	CASSVGTGNQPQHF	TGTGCCAGCAGCGTAGGGACAGGAAATCAGCCCCAGCATTTT
TRBV20-1	-	TRBJ1-4	-	CSARVTSRAELFF	TGCAGTGCTAGAGTAACATCGAGGGCGGAACTGTTTTTT
TRBV4-3	-	TRBJ2-5	TRBD1	CASSQETGIKTQYF	TGCGCCAGCAGCCAAGAGACAGGGATAAAGACCCAGTACTTC
TRBV7-3	many	TRBJ2-2	-	CASNTAKTLPNTGELFF	TGTGCCAGCAACACTGCAAAGACCCTACCGAACACCGGGGAGCTGTTTTTT
TRBV29-1	-	TRBJ1-5	-	CSVESGWRPQHF	TGCAGCGTTGAGTCAGGGTGGCGGCCCCAGCATTTT
TRBV30	-	TRBJ1-5	-	CAWKGPNNQPQHF	TGTGCCTGGAAGGGACCGAACAATCAGCCCCAGCATTTT
TRBV6-5	few	TRBJ2-7	TRBD2	CASSGTSGAYEQYF	TGTGCCAGCAGCGGGACTAGCGGCGCCTACGAGCAGTACTTC
TRBV28	many	TRBJ2-1	TRBD2	CASSSIAGGIDNEQFF	TGTGCCAGCAGTTCGATAGCGGGAGGTATAGACAATGAGCAGTTCTTC
TRBV27	-	TRBJ2-3	TRBD2	CASSDVGSSGRHTQYF	TGTGCCAGCAGTGATGTGGGGTCTAGCGGGAGGCATACGCAGTATTTT
TRBV12-3/TRBV12-4	many	TRBJ2-7	-	CASSLLGYEQYF	TGTGCCAGCAGTTTACTGGGTTACGAGCAGTACTTC
TRBV5-1	few	TRBJ2-7	-	CASSTRDTYEQYF	TGCGCCAGCAGCACACGGGACACCTACGAGCAGTACTTC
TRBV6-2/TRBV6-3	few	TRBJ2-3	TRBD2	CASSYPSGRDTDTQYF	TGTGCCAGCAGTTACCCCAGCGGGAGGGACACAGATACGCAGTATTTT
TRBV13	many	TRBJ1-2	TRBD1	CASSSGAGTVASYTF	TGTGCCAGCAGCTCCGGAGCCGGGACAGTCGCTAGCTACACCTTC
TRBV5-1	many	TRBJ1-5	-	CASSLQGFNQPQHF	TGCGCCAGCAGCTTGCAAGGGTTCAATCAGCCCCAGCATTTT
TRBV7-6	-	TRBJ1-3	-	CASSFDRPVIHSGNTIYF	TGTGCCAGCAGCTTCGACAGGCCAGTTATTCACTCTGGAAACACCATATATTTT
TRBV7-2	many	TRBJ2-7	-	CASSRRGVGSYEQYF	TGTGCCAGCAGCCGTAGGGGGGTGGGCTCCTACGAGCAGTACTTC